This T cell receptor beta chain was documented in a study of early T cells in non-severe SARS-CoV-2 infection. Study in general: The chains were unpaired, and the sequenced material was bulk RNA from unsorted whole blood.

This clonotype was picked up many times. Germline is not matched at one junction end, which may reflect a read error. Germline loops: CDR1 SGHRS, CDR2 YFSETQ. The CDR3 has 16 amino acids. Individual cDNA molecules received unique molecular identifiers during library preparation. A single record per CDR3 protein comes from TCRdb applying MiXCR to the 5' RACE reads. The sample holds roughly 40,000 distinct CDR3 sequences, 4.5% to 5% seen once. The TCR sequence derives from an adult who was a healthcare worker with PCR-confirmed SARS-CoV-2 infection or an uninfected control (not recorded which). The chain combines TRBV5-1 with TRBJ1-1; D is uncertain. The sample consisted of whole blood. The CDR3 region has the DNA TGCGCCAGCAGCCCCTCGGGAGCCCCAGCGAACACTGAAGCTTTTTTT. This translates into CASSPSGAPANTEAFF.